This TCR beta chain was profiled in a study of Ad26.COV2.S vaccination and SARS-CoV-2 variants. Here immunoSEQ multiplex PCR was the method, and the copy in TCRdb shows in-frame clones only, minus some. The top ten hold under 7.5% of the sample, which has 180,000 or so clones, roughly 89% seen once. This sample comprised peripheral blood, obtained after recovery from COVID-19. This TCR derives from a human donor who had recovered from COVID-19.

The CDR3 sequence is CASSFLGYEQYF. The CDR3 DNA is TGTGCCAGCAGTTTTCTCGGGTACGAGCAGTACTTC. The J gene is TRBJ2-7, the V gene TRBV7-6, with D unclear. With 6 bases removed from V and 4 bases from J, the gap between germline ends came to 10 bases. CDR3 length equals 12 residues. Germline V gene data show CDR1 as SGHVS and CDR2 as FNYEAQ.